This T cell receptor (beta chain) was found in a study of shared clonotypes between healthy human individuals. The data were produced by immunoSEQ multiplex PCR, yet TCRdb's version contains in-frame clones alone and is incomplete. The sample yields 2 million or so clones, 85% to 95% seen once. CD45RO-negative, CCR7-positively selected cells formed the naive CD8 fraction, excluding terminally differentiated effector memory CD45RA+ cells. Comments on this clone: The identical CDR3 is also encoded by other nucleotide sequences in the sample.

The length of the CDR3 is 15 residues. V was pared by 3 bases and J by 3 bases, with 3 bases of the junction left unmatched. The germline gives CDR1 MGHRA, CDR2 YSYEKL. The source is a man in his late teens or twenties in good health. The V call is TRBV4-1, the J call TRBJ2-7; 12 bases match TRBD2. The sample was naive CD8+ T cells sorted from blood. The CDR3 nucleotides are TGCGCCAGCAGCCACCTAGCGGGAGGGAGCTACGAGCAGTACTTC. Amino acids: CASSHLAGGSYEQYF.